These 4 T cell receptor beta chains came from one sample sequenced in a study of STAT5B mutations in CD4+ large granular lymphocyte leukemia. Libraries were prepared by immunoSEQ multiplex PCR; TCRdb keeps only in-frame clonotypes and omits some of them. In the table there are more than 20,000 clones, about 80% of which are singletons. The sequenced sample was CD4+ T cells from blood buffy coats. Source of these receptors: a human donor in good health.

The CDR3 spells CASSTGAGALQETQYF. CDR3 bases: TGTGCCAGCAGCACAGGGGCGGGAGCTCTTCAAGAGACCCAGTACTTC. The rearrangement uses TRBV9 and TRBJ2-5; the D gene could be TRBD1 or TRBD2 (7 bases each). The germline gives CDR1 SGDLS, CDR2 YYNGEE. The CDR3 sequence is 16 residues long. V was shortened by 4 bases and J by 2 bases, with 18 bases between the two germline ends.

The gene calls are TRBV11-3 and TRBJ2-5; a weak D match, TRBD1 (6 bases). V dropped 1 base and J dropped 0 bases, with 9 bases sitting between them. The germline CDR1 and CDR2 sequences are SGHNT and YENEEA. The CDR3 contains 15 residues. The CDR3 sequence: CASSLGDTHQETQYF. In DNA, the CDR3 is TGTGCCAGCAGCTTAGGGGACACCCACCAAGAGACCCAGTACTTC.

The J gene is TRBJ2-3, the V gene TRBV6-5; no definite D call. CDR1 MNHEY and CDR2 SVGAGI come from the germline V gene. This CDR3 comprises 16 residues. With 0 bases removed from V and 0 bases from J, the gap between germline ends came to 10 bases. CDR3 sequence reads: CASSYSSAFSTDTQYF. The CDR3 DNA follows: TGTGCCAGCAGTTACTCGTCAGCGTTTAGCACAGATACGCAGTATTTT.

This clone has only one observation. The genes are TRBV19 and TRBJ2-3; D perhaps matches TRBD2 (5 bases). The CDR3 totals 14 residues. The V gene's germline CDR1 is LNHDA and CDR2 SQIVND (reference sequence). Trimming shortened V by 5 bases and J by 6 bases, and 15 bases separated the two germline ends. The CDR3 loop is CASSYVPGEDTQYF. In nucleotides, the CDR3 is TGTGCCAGTAGTTATGTCCCCGGGGAGGATACGCAGTATTTT.